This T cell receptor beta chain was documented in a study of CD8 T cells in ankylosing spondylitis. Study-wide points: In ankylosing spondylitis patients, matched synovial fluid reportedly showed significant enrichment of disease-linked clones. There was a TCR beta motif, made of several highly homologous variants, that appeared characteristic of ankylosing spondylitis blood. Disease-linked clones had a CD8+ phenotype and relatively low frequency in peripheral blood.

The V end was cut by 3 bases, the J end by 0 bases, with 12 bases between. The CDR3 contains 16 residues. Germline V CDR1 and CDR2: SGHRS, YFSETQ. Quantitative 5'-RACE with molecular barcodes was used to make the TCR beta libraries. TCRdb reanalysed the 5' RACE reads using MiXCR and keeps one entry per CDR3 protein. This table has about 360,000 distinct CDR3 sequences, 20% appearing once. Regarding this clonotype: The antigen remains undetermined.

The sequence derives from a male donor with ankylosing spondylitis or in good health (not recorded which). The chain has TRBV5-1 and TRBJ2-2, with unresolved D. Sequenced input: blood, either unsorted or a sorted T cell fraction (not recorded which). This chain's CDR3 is CASSSTEQSNTGELFF. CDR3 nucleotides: TGCGCCAGCAGCTCGACCGAGCAATCGAACACCGGGGAGCTGTTTTTT.